This TCR beta chain was captured in a study of shared clonotypes between healthy human individuals. Turning to this clone: As yet, its antigen is unknown.

Generated by immunoSEQ multiplex PCR, the TCRdb table keeps only in-frame clones and is missing some. The top ten clones hold roughly 0.36% of a sample with approximately 2.3 million clones, approximately 93% of them seen once. Overall study findings and caveats: Clonotype sharing across several donors was observed for around 5.1% of naive CD4 clonotypes.

The V end was cut by 5 bases, the J end by 7 bases, with 15 bases between. The CDR3 contains 14 residues. Germline-derived CDR1 and CDR2 are KGHSH and LQKENI. The chain has TRBV18 and TRBJ2-4; D is unresolved. This TCR was recovered from a young man in good health. Some clones in this sample may be carry-over from other donors' samples. The sample was naive CD4+ T cells from PBMCs. The subset is: CD45RA+ positively selected. CDR3 residues: CASSNPPGLNIQYF. DNA of the CDR3: TGTGCCAGCTCAAACCCCCCCGGTTTGAACATTCAGTACTTC.